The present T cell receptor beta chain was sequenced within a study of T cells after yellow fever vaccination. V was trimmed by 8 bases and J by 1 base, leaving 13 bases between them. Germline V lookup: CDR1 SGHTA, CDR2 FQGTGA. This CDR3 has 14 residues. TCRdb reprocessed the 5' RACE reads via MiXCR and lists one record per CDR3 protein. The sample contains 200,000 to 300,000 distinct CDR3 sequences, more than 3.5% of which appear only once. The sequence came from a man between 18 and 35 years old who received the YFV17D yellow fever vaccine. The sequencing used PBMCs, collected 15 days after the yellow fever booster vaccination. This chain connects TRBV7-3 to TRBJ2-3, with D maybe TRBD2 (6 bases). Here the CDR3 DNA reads TGTGCCAGCGCACTCGGACTACGCACAGATACGCAGTATTTT. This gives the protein CASALGLRTDTQYF.